These 20 T cell receptor beta chains came from one sample sequenced in a study of vaccination effects on CD4 cells after COVID-19. Investigators separated out CD4+ T cells once about eleven days of culture had passed. Every participant took two doses of the BNT162b2 or mRNA-1273 vaccine. Profiled with immunoSEQ multiplex PCR; TCRdb holds only in-frame clones, not every one. The table shows about 73,000 clones, with 73% occurring only once. No antigens are known for them. The input for sequencing was CD4+ T cells from PBMCs cultured without peptide, taken after COVID-19 vaccination. Receptor source: a human donor who received a COVID-19 vaccine.

CDR3 DNA sequence: TGTGCCAGCAGCCGGGACAGGGTCGATGGCTACACCTTC. It encodes CASSRDRVDGYTF. The V and J genes are TRBV6-5 and TRBJ1-2; 9 positions match TRBD1. CDR3 length: 13 residues. The V segment lost 6 bases and the J segment 6 bases; nucleotides outside the gene matches: 5. Per the germline V gene, CDR1 is MNHEY and CDR2 is SVGAGI.

This chain uses TRBV9 with TRBJ2-1; tentatively, D is TRBD1 (5 bases). Looked up from germline, CDR1 is SGDLS and CDR2 is YYNGEE. V was trimmed by 3 bases and J by 3 bases, leaving 16 bases between them. The CDR3 covers 16 residues. CDR3 residues: CASSAPGREGYNEQFF. DNA for the CDR3: TGTGCCAGCAGCGCCCCGGGCAGGGAAGGCTACAATGAGCAGTTCTTC.

The chain links TRBV7-2 to TRBJ2-1, with D possibly being TRBD1 (5 bases). The V and J ends lost 5 bases and 0 bases respectively, with 11 bases between them. The CDR3 totals 15 residues. The V gene's germline CDR1 is SGHTA and CDR2 FQGNSA. The CDR3 protein is CASSPRGRSYNEQFF. CDR3 nucleotide sequence: TGTGCCAGCAGCCCTAGGGGTCGCTCCTACAATGAGCAGTTCTTC.

V is TRBV28 and J is TRBJ2-5; 12 bases agree with TRBD1. Unmatched junction bases numbered 4, after V lost 3 bases and J lost 5 bases. The CDR3 has 15 residues. Germline V gene sequence: CDR1 MDHEN, CDR2 SYDVKM. The DNA for the CDR3 is TGTGCCAGCAGTTTGCCCGGGACAGGGGGCGAGACCCAGTACTTC. Its protein product is CASSLPGTGGETQYF.

The chain links TRBV24-1 to TRBJ1-2; 7 nucleotides match TRBD1. Germline CDR1 KGHDR, CDR2 SFDVKD. CDR3 length: 13 residues. J gave up 7 bases and V 5 bases, and 6 bases lay outside the gene matches. CDR3 nucleotide sequence: TGTGCCACCAGTGCCACGACAGGGCTTGGCTACACCTTC. It is translated as CATSATTGLGYTF.

The CDR3, as DNA: TGTGCCAGCAGCCCGGTAGCGGGGGTCTTCTACAATGAGCAGTTCTTC. It yields the protein CASSPVAGVFYNEQFF. V and J are TRBV9 and TRBJ2-1; 9 bases are shared with TRBD2. V lost 4 bases, J lost 3 bases, and 8 bases stayed unmatched. Germline V CDR1 and CDR2: SGDLS, YYNGEE. This CDR3 spans 16 amino acids.

V and J are TRBV12-3 or TRBV12-4 and TRBJ1-4, with 8 bases that match TRBD1. The length of the CDR3 is 11 residues. V was clipped by 5 bases and J by 12 bases; unmatched bases: 2. The CDR3 reads CASSPGQELFF. The CDR3 DNA sequence: TGTGCCAGCAGTCCGGGACAGGAACTGTTTTTT.

The chain carries TRBV6-5 and TRBJ2-1; D not resolved. The germline CDR1 and CDR2 sequences are MNHEY and SVGAGI. This CDR3 spans 14 amino acids. The germline V and J ends were trimmed by 5 bases and 5 bases, with 13 bases remaining between them. The CDR3 reads CASSPLYTNNEQFF. The CDR3 DNA follows: TGTGCCAGCAGTCCACTTTACACCAACAATGAGCAGTTCTTC.

The rearrangement links TRBV19 to TRBJ2-2; maybe TRBD1 (6 bases). The V end was cut by 4 bases, the J end by 1 base, with 10 bases between. This CDR3 is 15 amino acids long. Per the germline V gene, CDR1 is LNHDA and CDR2 is SQIVND (reference sequence). The CDR3 region is CASSTGTLNTGELFF. The CDR3 DNA reads TGTGCCAGTAGTACCGGGACACTGAACACCGGGGAGCTGTTTTTT.

V and J are TRBV10-1 and TRBJ1-1; weak D call: TRBD1 (5 bases). Germline CDR1 reads WNHNN; CDR2 reads SYGVQD (reference sequence). The CDR3 spans 13 residues. Trimming shortened V by 6 bases and J by 0 bases, and 8 bases separated the two germline ends. As DNA, the CDR3 is TGCGCCAGCAGAGCGACAGTGAACACTGAAGCTTTCTTT. Translated: CASRATVNTEAFF.

This chain joins TRBV2 and TRBJ1-2, with 7 bases fitting TRBD1. The ends lost 7 bases at V and 5 bases at J; junction bases unmatched: 13. The germline V gene encodes CDR1 SNHLY and CDR2 FYNNEI. CDR3 length equals 15 residues. The CDR3 nucleotides read TGTGCCAGCATCCCGCAGGGGGTATCTCGGTATGGCTACACCTTC. Translating gives CASIPQGVSRYGYTF.

The chain uses TRBV18 and TRBJ1-5; unclear D gene. CDR1 and CDR2 (germline): KGHSH, LQKENI. V was shortened by 3 bases and J by 0 bases, with 9 bases between the two germline ends. This CDR3 contains 15 residues. CDR3 sequence (DNA): TGTGCCAGCTCACCGTTTGGATATAGCAATCAGCCCCAGCATTTT. Its protein is CASSPFGYSNQPQHF. The variable domain in full, with the rest retrieved from reference TRBV18 and TRBJ1-5, is NAGVMQNPRHLVRRRGQEARLRCSPMKGHSHVYWYRQLPEEGLKFMVYLQKENIIDESGMPKERFSAEFPKEGPSILRIQQVVRGDSAAYFCASSPFGYSNQPQHFGDGTRLSIL.

CDR3 nucleotides: TGTGCCAGCAGCCAAATGCACGAGCAGTTCTTC. It codes for CASSQMHEQFF. This rearrangement joins TRBV3-1 (or the pseudogene TRBV3-2) to TRBJ2-1; no definite D call. CDR1 LGHDT and CDR2 YNNKEL come from the germline V gene (reference sequence). The CDR3 spans 11 residues. Trimming removed 2 bases from V and 10 bases from J, with 6 bases in between.

The chain employs TRBV24-1 and TRBJ2-3, with D unclear. Trimming took 5 bases from V and 2 from J, leaving 13 bases between them. CDR3 length: 15 residues. Germline V lookup: CDR1 KGHDR, CDR2 SFDVKD. The CDR3 DNA follows: TGTGCCACCAGTGTCTGGGGTGGGTCCACAGATACGCAGTATTTT. It encodes CATSVWGGSTDTQYF.

This clone was detected only once. V gene TRBV19 combines with J gene TRBJ2-1; the D gene is possibly TRBD2 (5 bases). CDR1 LNHDA and CDR2 SQIVND come from the germline V gene (reference sequence). CDR3 length: 18 residues. V shed 3 bases and J shed 5 bases, with 23 bases lying between them. CDR3 nucleotides: TGTGCCAGTAGTATCTCGGGCCCCGGACTTACCCTCGACAATGAGCAGTTCTTC. Its translation: CASSISGPGLTLDNEQFF. The full variable domain, completed using reference TRBV19 and TRBJ2-1, is DGGITQSPKYLFRKEGQNVTLSCEQNLNHDAMYWYRQDPGQGLRLIYYSQIVNDFQKGDIAEGYSVSREKKESFPLTVTSAQKNPTAFYLCASSISGPGLTLDNEQFFGPGTRLTVL.

The chain joins TRBV10-3 to TRBJ2-6; D call uncertain. V shed 1 base and J shed 3 bases, with 4 bases lying between them. Germline CDR1 is ENHRY and CDR2 is SYGVKD. This CDR3 has 14 amino acids. The CDR3 here is CAISELGGANVLTF. The CDR3 DNA reads as TGTGCCATCAGTGAGTTAGGTGGGGCCAACGTCCTGACTTTC.

In this sample, this clone turned up once. The genes are TRBV10-2 and TRBJ1-6; TRBD1 matches 9 bases. This CDR3 is built from 15 residues. Germline loops: CDR1 WSHSY, CDR2 SAAADI. V was pared by 2 bases and J by 10 bases, with 6 bases of the junction left unmatched. In nucleotides, the CDR3 is TGCGCCAGCAGTGAGGCGGGACAGGGTGGCTCACCCCTCCACTTT. It translates to CASSEAGQGGSPLHF.

This chain connects TRBV6-5 to TRBJ1-1, with D possibly being TRBD1 (5 bases). The germline V and J ends were trimmed by 0 bases and 6 bases, with 11 bases remaining between them. The CDR3 has 14 residues. Per the germline V gene, CDR1 is MNHEY and CDR2 is SVGAGI. CDR3 nucleotide sequence: TGTGCCAGCAGTTACTCGGCAGGGAAGGCTGAAGCTTTCTTT. Translating gives CASSYSAGKAEAFF.

The chain employs TRBV18 and TRBJ1-2; maybe TRBD1 (5 bases). Germline V CDR1 and CDR2: KGHSH, LQKENI. The CDR3 has 17 amino acids. V lost 2 bases, J lost 3 bases, and 19 bases lay in between. This CDR3 reads CASSPLTTAGLDYGYTF. The CDR3 bases are TGTGCCAGCTCACCATTGACGACAGCAGGGCTGGACTATGGCTACACCTTC.

This clone was seen more than once but under ten times. The chain couples TRBV5-8 to TRBJ1-5; D perhaps matches TRBD1 (6 bases). This CDR3 has 14 residues. V was shortened by 0 bases and J by 7 bases, with 11 bases between the two germline ends. Per germline, CDR1 SGHTS and CDR2 YDEGEE. The CDR3 DNA reads TGTGCCAGCAGCTTGGACAGGGAATACCAGCCCCAGCATTTT. Translated: CASSLDREYQPQHF.